The T cell receptor (beta chain) under discussion was sequenced for a study of T cells in Graves' hyperthyroidism and ophthalmopathy. Study results and caveats: In the analysis, a 13 V-J model separated ophthalmopathy from stable hyperthyroidism. Blood held most thyroid clonotypes expanded above 0.001 frequency.

Trimming removed 8 bases from V and 6 bases from J, with 13 bases in between. The length of the CDR3 is 12 residues. TCR beta CDR3 sequences were amplified from RNA transcripts. During a first-round RT-PCR of the TCR CDR3, the HTBI primer set was used. TCRdb reanalysed the multiplex PCR reads using MiXCR and keeps one entry per CDR3 protein. The sample shows approximately 410,000 distinct CDR3 sequences, roughly 14% of them seen only once. This clonotype came up a few times. Its target is unknown. Material for sequencing was blood. V usage is TRBV12-3 or TRBV12-4 and J usage is TRBJ1-1; no reliable D call. This receptor was obtained from a man between 18 and 35 years old with Graves' ophthalmopathy. In DNA form, the CDR3 reads TGTGCCAGCGCTCTTGGCGGCCCTGAAGCTTTCTTT. Protein sequence: CASALGGPEAFF.